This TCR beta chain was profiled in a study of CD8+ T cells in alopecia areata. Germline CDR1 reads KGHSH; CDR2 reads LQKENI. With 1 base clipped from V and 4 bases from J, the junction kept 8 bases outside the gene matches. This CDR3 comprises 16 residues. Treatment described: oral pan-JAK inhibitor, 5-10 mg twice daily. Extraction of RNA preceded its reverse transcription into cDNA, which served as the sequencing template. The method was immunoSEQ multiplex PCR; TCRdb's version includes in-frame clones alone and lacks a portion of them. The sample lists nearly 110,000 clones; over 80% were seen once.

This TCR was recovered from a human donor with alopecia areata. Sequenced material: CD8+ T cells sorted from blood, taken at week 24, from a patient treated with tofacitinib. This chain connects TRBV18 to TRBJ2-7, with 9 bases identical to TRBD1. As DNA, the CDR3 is TGTGCCAGCTCACCACTCTCCGGGACAGGGAATTACGAGCAGTACTTC. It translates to CASSPLSGTGNYEQYF.